This T cell receptor (beta chain) came from a study of stem cell transplantation in POMP-related autoinflammatory disease. Study summary: Before transplant, CD4+ T cells skewed naive and CD8+ proportions were low. Neutrophil and platelet engraftment from the graft donor was 100% through one year after transplant. Findings and caveats of the study: Patients with PRAID showed a restricted number of unique TRB V-J gene pairings.

Points on this clone: Antigen unknown.

The protocol was immunoSEQ multiplex PCR, while the TCRdb copy is restricted to in-frame clones and leaves out a portion. The sample lists 68,000 or so clones; approximately 91% were seen once. PRAID featured immunodeficiency plus autoinflammation. This clonotype was sampled from a human patient with POMP-related autoinflammation and immune dysregulation (PRAID). The T cells may partly be graft donor cells. Material: CD4+ T cells from PBMCs, obtained after stem cell transplantation.

CDR3 bases: TGTGCCAGCACCCTCCAGGGGGTAGCCACCGGGGAGCTGTTTTTT. As protein: CASTLQGVATGELFF. V is TRBV28 and J is TRBJ2-2, with 7 bases identical to TRBD1. Trimming at V came to 7 bases and at J to 4 bases, leaving 9 bases not matched to a gene. CDR3 length equals 15 residues. CDR1 is MDHEN, CDR2 SYDVKM, per germline.